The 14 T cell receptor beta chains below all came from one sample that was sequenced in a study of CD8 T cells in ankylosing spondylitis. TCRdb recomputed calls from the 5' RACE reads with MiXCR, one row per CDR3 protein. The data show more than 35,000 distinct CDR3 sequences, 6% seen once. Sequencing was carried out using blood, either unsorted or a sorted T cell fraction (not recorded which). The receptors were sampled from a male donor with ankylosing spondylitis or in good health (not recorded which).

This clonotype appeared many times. This CDR3 reads CSVASGTSTDTQYF. CDR3 DNA: TGCAGCGTTGCTTCGGGGACTAGCACAGATACGCAGTATTTT. The rearrangement links TRBV29-1 to TRBJ2-3; TRBD2 might be the D (6 bases). Trimming shortened V by 4 bases and J by 0 bases, and 11 bases separated the two germline ends. Germline CDR1 and CDR2: SQVTM and ANQGSEA. The CDR3 is 14 residues long.

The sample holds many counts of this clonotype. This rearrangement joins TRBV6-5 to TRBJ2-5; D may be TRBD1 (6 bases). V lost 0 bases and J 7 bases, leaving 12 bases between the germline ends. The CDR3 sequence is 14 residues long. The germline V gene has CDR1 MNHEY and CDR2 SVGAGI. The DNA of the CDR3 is TGTGCCAGCAGTTACTCGGGGGCGTGGGGGACCCAGTACTTC. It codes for CASSYSGAWGTQYF.

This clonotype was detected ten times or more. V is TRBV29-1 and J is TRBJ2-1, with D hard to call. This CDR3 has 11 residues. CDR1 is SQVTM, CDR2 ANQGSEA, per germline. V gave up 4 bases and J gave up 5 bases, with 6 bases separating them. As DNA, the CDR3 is TGCAGCGTTGGCCAGCACAATGAGCAGTTCTTC. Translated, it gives CSVGQHNEQFF.

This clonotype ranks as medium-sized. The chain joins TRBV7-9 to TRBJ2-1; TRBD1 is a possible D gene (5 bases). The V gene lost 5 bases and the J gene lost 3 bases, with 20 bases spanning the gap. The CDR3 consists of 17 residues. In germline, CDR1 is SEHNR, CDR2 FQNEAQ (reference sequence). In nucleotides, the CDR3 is TGTGCCAGCAGCACCACCTGGGGCGCGTCTAACTACAATGAGCAGTTCTTC. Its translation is CASSTTWGASNYNEQFF.

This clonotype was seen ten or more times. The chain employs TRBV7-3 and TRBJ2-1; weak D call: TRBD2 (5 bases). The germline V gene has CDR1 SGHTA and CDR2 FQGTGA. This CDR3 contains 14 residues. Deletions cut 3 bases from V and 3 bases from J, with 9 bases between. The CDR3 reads CASSFAGGYNEQFF. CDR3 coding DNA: TGTGCCAGCAGCTTTGCGGGCGGCTACAATGAGCAGTTCTTC.

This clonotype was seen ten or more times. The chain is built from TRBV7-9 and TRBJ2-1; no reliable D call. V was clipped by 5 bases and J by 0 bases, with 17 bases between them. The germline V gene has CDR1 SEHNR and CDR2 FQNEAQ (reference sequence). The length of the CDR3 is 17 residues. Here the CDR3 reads CASSLPSGVSSYNEQFF. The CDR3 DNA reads TGTGCCAGCAGCCTACCCTCAGGTGTAAGCTCCTACAATGAGCAGTTCTTC.

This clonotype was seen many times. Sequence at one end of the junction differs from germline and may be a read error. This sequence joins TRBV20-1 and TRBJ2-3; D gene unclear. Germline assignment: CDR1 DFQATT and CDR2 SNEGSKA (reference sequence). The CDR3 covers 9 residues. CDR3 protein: CSARPPLIF. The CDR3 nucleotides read TGCAGTGCTAGACCTCCCCTAATTTTT.

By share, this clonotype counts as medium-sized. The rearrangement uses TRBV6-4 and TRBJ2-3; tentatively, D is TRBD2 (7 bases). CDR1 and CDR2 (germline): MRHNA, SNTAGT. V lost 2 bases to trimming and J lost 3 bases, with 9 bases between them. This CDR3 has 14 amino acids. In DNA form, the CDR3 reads TGTGCCAGCAGTGACAGGGGGGGGACAGATACGCAGTATTTT. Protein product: CASSDRGGTDTQYF.

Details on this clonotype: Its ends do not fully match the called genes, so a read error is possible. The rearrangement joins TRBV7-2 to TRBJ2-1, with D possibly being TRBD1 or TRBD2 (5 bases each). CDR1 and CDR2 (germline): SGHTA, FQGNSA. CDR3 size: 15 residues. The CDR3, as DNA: TGTGCCAGCAGCCTAGCAACCGGGACCCACCATGAGCAGTTCTTC. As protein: CASSLATGTHHEQFF.

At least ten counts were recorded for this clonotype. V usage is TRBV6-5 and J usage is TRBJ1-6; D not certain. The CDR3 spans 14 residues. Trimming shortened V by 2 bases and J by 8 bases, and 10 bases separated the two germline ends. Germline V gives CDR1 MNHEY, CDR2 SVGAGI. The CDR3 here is CASSYGDGDSPLHF. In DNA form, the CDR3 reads TGTGCCAGCAGTTACGGGGATGGAGATTCACCCCTCCACTTT.

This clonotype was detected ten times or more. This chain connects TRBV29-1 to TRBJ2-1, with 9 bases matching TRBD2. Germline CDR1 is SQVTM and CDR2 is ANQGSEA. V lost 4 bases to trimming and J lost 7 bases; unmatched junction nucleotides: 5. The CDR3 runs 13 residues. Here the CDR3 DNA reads TGCAGCGTTGTAGGGACTAGCAGGAATGAGCAGTTCTTC. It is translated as CSVVGTSRNEQFF.

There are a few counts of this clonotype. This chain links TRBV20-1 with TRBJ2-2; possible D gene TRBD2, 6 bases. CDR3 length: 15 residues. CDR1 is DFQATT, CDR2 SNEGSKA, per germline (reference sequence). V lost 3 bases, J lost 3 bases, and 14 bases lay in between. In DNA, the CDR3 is TGCAGTGCTAGCCCCGGGACGGGGGACACCGGGGAGCTGTTTTTT. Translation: CSASPGTGDTGELFF.

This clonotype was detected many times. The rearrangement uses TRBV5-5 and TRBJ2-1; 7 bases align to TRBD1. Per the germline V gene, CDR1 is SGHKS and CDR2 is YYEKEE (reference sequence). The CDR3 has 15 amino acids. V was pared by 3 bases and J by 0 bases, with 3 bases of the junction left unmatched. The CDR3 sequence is CASSSGQNSYNEQFF. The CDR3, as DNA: TGTGCCAGCAGCTCGGGACAGAACTCCTACAATGAGCAGTTCTTC. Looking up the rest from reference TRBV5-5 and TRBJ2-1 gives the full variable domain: DAGVTQSPTHLIKTRGQQVTLRCSPISGHKSVSWYQQVLGQGPQFIFQYYEKEERGRGNFPDRFSARQFPNYSSELNVNALLLGDSALYLCASSSGQNSYNEQFFGPGTRLTVL.

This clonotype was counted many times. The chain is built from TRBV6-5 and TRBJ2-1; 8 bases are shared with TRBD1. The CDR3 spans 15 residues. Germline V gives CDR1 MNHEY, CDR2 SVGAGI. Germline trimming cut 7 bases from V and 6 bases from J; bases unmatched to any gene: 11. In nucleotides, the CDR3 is TGTGCCAGCACTCACGGGACAGGCGAGGTCAATGAGCAGTTCTTC. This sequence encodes CASTHGTGEVNEQFF.